The 8 T cell receptor beta chains reported below all come from one sample, sequenced in a study of graft-versus-host responses after intestinal transplantation. Only in-frame clones appear in the TCRdb table, and some are missing; sequencing was by immunoSEQ multiplex PCR. The sample has about 70,000 clones, just under 95% seen once. These TCRs' antigens remain unknown. The sequences come from unstimulated CD8+ T cells sorted from spleen or lymph node cells, collected before intestinal transplant. These receptors were collected from a human donor who received an intestinal transplant.

The rearrangement links TRBV4-1 to TRBJ2-7; the match to TRBD2 covers 7 bases. The CDR3 is made up of 15 amino acids. Trimming took 0 bases from V and 0 from J; bases not matched to a gene: 2. CDR1 is MGHRA, CDR2 YSYEKL, per germline. CDR3 bases: TGCGCCAGCAGCCAAGAGACTAGCCTCTCCTACGAGCAGTACTTC. This sequence encodes CASSQETSLSYEQYF.

The CDR3 DNA follows: TGTGCCAGCGGGGAAACTTTGGACGGCTACAATGAGCAGTTCTTC. Residues: CASGETLDGYNEQFF. This sequence joins TRBV6-6 and TRBJ2-1; no reliable D call. Trimming pared 8 bases from V and 3 bases from J, leaving 17 bases between. Germline CDR1 reads MNHNY; CDR2 reads SVGAGI (reference sequence). The CDR3 has 15 amino acids.

This chain joins TRBV6-1 and TRBJ2-5; D is undetermined. The germline gives CDR1 MNHNS, CDR2 SASEGT. The CDR3 has 11 residues. Trimming shortened V by 5 bases and J by 4 bases, and 5 bases separated the two germline ends. CDR3: CASSYGETQYF. The CDR3 DNA follows: TGTGCCAGCAGTTACGGAGAGACCCAGTACTTC.

The CDR3 sequence is CASTLLDMNYGYTF. The CDR3 nucleotides are TGTGCCAGCACCCTTCTAGACATGAACTATGGCTACACCTTC. The J gene is TRBJ1-2, the V gene TRBV7-9; D ambiguous. The CDR3 is 14 amino acids. V lost 7 bases, J lost 2 bases, and 14 bases lay in between. Germline values: CDR1 SEHNR, CDR2 FQNEAQ (reference sequence).

The CDR3 loop reads CASTAGGASTDTQYF. CDR3 sequence (DNA): TGTGCCAGCACCGCGGGCGGGGCTAGCACAGATACGCAGTATTTT. The J gene is TRBJ2-3, the V gene TRBV7-2, with a possible D match to TRBD2 (6 bases). The length of the CDR3 is 15 residues. Deletions cut 7 bases from V and 0 bases from J, with 14 bases between. Germline loops: CDR1 SGHTA, CDR2 FQGNSA.

This chain links TRBV27 with TRBJ2-7; 12 positions agree with TRBD1. Germline lookup yields CDR1 MNHEY and CDR2 SMNVEV (reference sequence). Trimming at V came to 6 bases and at J to 6 bases, leaving 6 bases not matched to a gene. This CDR3 has 14 amino acids. The CDR3 DNA is TGTGCCAGCAGCCCGGGACAGGGGGCGTCCGAGCAGTACTTC. Its protein product is CASSPGQGASEQYF.

This sequence joins TRBV27 and TRBJ2-1, with D maybe TRBD1 (6 bases). V dropped 5 bases and J dropped 3 bases, with 8 bases sitting between them. In germline, CDR1 is MNHEY, CDR2 SMNVEV (reference sequence). There are 13 residues in the CDR3. The CDR3 coding sequence is TGTGCCAGCAGTACAGGGAACTACAATGAGCAGTTCTTC. This gives the protein CASSTGNYNEQFF.

This clone appeared once. The rearrangement uses TRBV9 and TRBJ2-1, with 11 bases aligning to TRBD2. V lost 0 bases, J lost 7 bases, and 15 bases stayed unmatched. This CDR3 region has 19 residues. CDR1 is SGDLS and CDR2 is YYNGEE in the germline V gene. CDR3 in amino acids: CASSVALKETSGSKNEQFF. CDR3 DNA sequence: TGTGCCAGCAGCGTAGCTCTAAAGGAAACTAGCGGGAGCAAAAATGAGCAGTTCTTC.